This TCR beta chain stems from a study of human CD8 memory T cell subsets. Whole-study findings and limits: Among the subsets, Chao1 estimates suggested that stem-like memory T cells were more diverse than precursor exhausted T cells.

By UMI-labeled 5' RACE, the TCR beta libraries were made. TCRdb reprocessed the 5' RACE reads and reports one entry per CDR3 protein, with no DNA. In all, the sample yields about 3,200 distinct CDR3 sequences. Regarding this clonotype: Antigen specificity is unknown.

This clonotype originated in a human donor in good health. The sequenced sample was CD8+ T cells from PBMCs.

The CDR3 here is CASSLTLAGEGETQYF. The chain links TRBV4-3 to TRBJ2-5; TCRdb's D call of TRBD2 is untestable without DNA. Germline assignment: CDR1 LGHNA and CDR2 YSLEER. This CDR3 spans 16 amino acids.